The present TCR beta chain was sequenced within a study of blood T cell repertoires in COVID-19 (dated by TCRdb to the early 2020s). About the study as a whole: Samples covering the acute and convalescent phases of COVID-19 were provided by collaborators in the United States, Italy and Spain. The prospective study material was composed of cDNA or gDNA derived from T cells, B-cell-depleted T cells, or PBMCs. Nearly every sample came with metadata listing a de-identified subject ID, COVID-19 status, age in years and sex. Samples came from the ongoing ImmuneRACE study (first 160 participants) plus 1,254 subjects from 6 global collaborators. Where available, HLA class I and class II types were obtained from metadata supplied by the sample provider rather than from assay-based typing. A freely available public database, intended as a resource for researchers studying the immune response to SARS-CoV-2, is where the repertoires were released. Deeply sampled blood TCRbeta repertoires from subjects exposed to, actively infected with, or recovered from COVID-19 were included in the dataset. Summary of the overall study and its limitations: The quantity of clinical and demographic metadata differed by source and by participant and was supplied without curation.

About this clone itself: Its antigen is unknown. No base quality information exists; no much larger clone differs at one position.

Relative to germline, V is 6 bases shorter and J is 5 bases shorter, with 16 bases between their ends. The CDR3 runs 14 residues from the cysteine to the phenylalanine. The retained sequence is limited to the CDR3, 42 bases, with the frame set at the first base. According to the germline V gene (reference sequence), CDR1 reads MNHNY and CDR2 reads SVGAGI. TCRbeta CDR3 regions were amplified from genomic DNA by means of the immunoSEQ Assay, a bias-controlled multiplex PCR. Per the source publication's procedure: Nucleated cell counts per sample were estimated from amplification of reference gene primers within the assay. To quantify the absolute abundance of each unique TCRbeta CDR3 rearrangement, sequence reads were collapsed and filtered. For each sample, productive Simpson clonality was calculated as the square root of Simpson's diversity index across productive rearrangements. TCRdb obtained this table from immuneACCESS and retained in-frame rearrangements with V and J assigned. These tables miss some clones; where compared with another copy, unresolved V genes account for less than half of the shortfall, and the remainder is unexplained. The DNA gave D and trimming, while V, J and clone size come from that table. The sample data list some 340,000 clones, and 80% to 90% of these were observed just once. The ten largest clones take up around 3% of the sample.

Each collaborating institution followed its own protocols to collect whole blood in K2EDTA tubes. For TCRbeta analysis, collaborators shipped samples in one of three forms: frozen whole blood, isolated PBMCs, or DNA extracted from either of those sample types. The clonotype was recovered from a man younger than 40 with active or convalescent COVID-19. The chain links TRBV6-6 with TRBJ1-1; the D gene is possibly TRBD1, with 5 bases matching. The sequencing sample was made of peripheral blood. The DNA is TGTGCCAGCAGCAGGCCGGGGGGTAGGACTGAAGCTTTCTTT. Its translation is CASSRPGGRTEAFF.